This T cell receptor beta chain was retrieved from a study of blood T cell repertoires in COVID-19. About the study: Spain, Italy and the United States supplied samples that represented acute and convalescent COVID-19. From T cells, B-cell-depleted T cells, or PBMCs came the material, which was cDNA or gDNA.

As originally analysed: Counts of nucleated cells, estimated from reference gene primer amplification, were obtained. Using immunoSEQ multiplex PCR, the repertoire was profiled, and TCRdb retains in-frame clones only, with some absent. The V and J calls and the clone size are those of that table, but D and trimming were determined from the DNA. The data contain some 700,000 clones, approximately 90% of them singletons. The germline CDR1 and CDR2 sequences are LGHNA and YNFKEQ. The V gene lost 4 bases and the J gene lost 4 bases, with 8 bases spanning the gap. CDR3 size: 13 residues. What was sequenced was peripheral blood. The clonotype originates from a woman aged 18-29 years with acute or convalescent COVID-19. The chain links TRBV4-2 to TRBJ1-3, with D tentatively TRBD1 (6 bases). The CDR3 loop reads CASSRTGGNTIYF. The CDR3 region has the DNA TGTGCCAGCAGCCGAACAGGGGGAAACACCATATATTTT.